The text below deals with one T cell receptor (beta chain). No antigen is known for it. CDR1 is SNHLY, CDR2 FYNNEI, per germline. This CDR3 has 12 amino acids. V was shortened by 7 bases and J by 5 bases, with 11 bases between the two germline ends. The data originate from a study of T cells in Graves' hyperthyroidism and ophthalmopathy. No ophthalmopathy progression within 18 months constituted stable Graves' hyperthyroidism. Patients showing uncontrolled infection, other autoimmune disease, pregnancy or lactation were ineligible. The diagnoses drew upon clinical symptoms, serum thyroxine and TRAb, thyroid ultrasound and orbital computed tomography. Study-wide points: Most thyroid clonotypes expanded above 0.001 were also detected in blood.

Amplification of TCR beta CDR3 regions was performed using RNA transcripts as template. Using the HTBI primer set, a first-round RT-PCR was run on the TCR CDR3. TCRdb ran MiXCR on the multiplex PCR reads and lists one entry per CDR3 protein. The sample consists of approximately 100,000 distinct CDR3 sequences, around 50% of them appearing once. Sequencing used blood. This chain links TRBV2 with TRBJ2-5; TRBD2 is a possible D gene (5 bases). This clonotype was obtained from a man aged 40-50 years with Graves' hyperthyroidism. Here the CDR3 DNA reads TGTGCCAGCAAGGTAGGCGGGGAGACCCAGTACTTC. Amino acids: CASKVGGETQYF.